The TCR beta chain described here comes from a study of control samples from healthy donors and cancer patients. This table comes from immunoSEQ multiplex PCR, and its TCRdb copy is limited to in-frame clones, with some not included. The table records about 110,000 clones, around 89% of them present only once. With V trimmed by 4 bases and J by 1 base, 6 bases remained unmatched. This CDR3 is 16 amino acids long. Germline V CDR1 and CDR2: SNHLY, FYNNEI. What was sequenced was PBMCs. This sequence joins TRBV2 and TRBJ1-3, with 8 bases identical to TRBD1. The sequence was obtained from a woman aged 55-69 years with lung cancer. The CDR3 here is CASSAQGALSGNTIYF. The CDR3 DNA is TGTGCCAGCAGTGCTCAGGGGGCGTTATCTGGAAACACCATATATTTT.